Below, one T cell receptor (beta chain) is given with its context. This receptor's antigen is unknown. No base quality information exists; no much larger clone differs at one position. Each collaborating institution followed its own protocols to collect whole blood in K2EDTA tubes. For TCRbeta analysis, collaborators shipped samples as frozen whole blood, isolated PBMCs, or DNA extracted from either of those sample types. The data were obtained in a study of blood T cell repertoires in COVID-19 (dated by TCRdb to the early 2020s). In the study overall: Samples from collaborators originated in the United States, Italy and Spain and spanned both the acute and convalescent phases of COVID-19. The material from the prospective study consisted of cDNA or gDNA derived from T cells, B-cell-depleted T cells, or PBMCs. Deeply sampled blood TCRbeta repertoires from subjects exposed to, actively infected with, or recovered from COVID-19 were included in the dataset. The repertoires were released in a freely available public database intended as a resource for research on the immune response to SARS-CoV-2. Samples were obtained from the ongoing ImmuneRACE study (first 160 participants) and from over a thousand subjects provided by 6 global collaborators. Nearly every sample came with metadata listing a de-identified subject ID, COVID-19 status, age in years and sex. Where available, HLA class I and class II types were taken from metadata supplied by the sample provider and were not determined by assay-based typing. The full study reports these points: The quantity of clinical and demographic metadata differed by source and by participant and was supplied without curation.

The immunoSEQ Assay, a bias-controlled multiplex PCR, was used to amplify TCRbeta CDR3 regions from genomic DNA. As for the authors' bioinformatics: The number of nucleated cells in each sample was estimated by amplification of reference gene primers within the assay. Sequence reads were collapsed and filtered to measure the absolute abundance of every unique TCRbeta CDR3 rearrangement. For each sample, productive Simpson clonality was calculated as the square root of Simpson's diversity index over productive rearrangements. TCRdb obtained this table from immuneACCESS and retained in-frame rearrangements with V and J assigned. These tables miss some clones; where compared with another copy, unresolved V genes account for less than half of the shortfall, and the remainder is unexplained. V and J calls and clone size are given by that table; D and trimming were obtained from the DNA. This sample gives 240,000 or so clones in total; roughly nine tenths of them show up just once. The ten largest make up 6.2% of the sample.

V loses 3 bases, J loses 2 bases, and the germline ends lie 28 bases apart. The CDR3 covers 19 residues, taking in both the cysteine and the phenylalanine. Left in the record is the CDR3 DNA by itself, 57 bases read in frame from the first base. Via the germline V gene, CDR1 is SQVTM and CDR2 ANQGSEA. The chain couples TRBV29-1 to TRBJ1-2; the D gene is perhaps TRBD1, from 5 matching bases. Sequenced sample: peripheral blood. This TCR came from a man aged 55 to 70 with acute or convalescent COVID-19. CDR3 protein: CSVDNRVGFNDRPNYGYTF. In nucleotide form, the sequence is TGCAGCGTTGATAATAGAGTAGGATTCAACGACAGACCGAACTATGGCTACACCTTC. With all but the CDR3 taken from the reference TRBV29-1 and TRBJ1-2 genes, the full variable domain is: SAVISQKPSRDICQRGTSLTIQCQVDSQVTMMFWYRQQPGQSLTLIATANQGSEATYESGFVIDKFPISRPNLTFSTLTVSNMSPEDSSIYLCSVDNRVGFNDRPNYGYTFGSGTRLTVV.